The rows below give T cell receptor beta chains drawn from one sample of a study of shared T cell receptors in the human thymus. Some clones are missing from TCRdb's copy, which holds only in-frame ones; the method was immunoSEQ multiplex PCR. The sample records some 400,000 clones, over 90% being singletons. The sequenced sample was thymocytes. Source of these receptors: a human donor. The CDR3 runs from the conserved cysteine through the conserved F or W. D genes are given only for firm matches.

len	d_gene	j_gene	v_gene	CDR3nt	CDR3aa
14	.	TRBJ1-5	TRBV19	TGTGCCAGTAGTATAGGACAGTCGAGGCAGCCCCAGCATTTT	CASSIGQSRQPQHF
13	.	TRBJ2-7	TRBV5-8	TGTGCCAGCAGCCCCATAGACAGGAACGAGCAGTACTTC	CASSPIDRNEQYF
19	TRBD2	TRBJ2-5	TRBV5-4	TGTGCCAGCAGCCGTCTCGGACTAGCGGGACCCTCATATGGGGAGACCCAGTACTTC	CASSRLGLAGPSYGETQYF
20	TRBD2	TRBJ2-7	TRBV27	TGTGCCAGCAGTTTAGCCCAGGGGGCTAGCGGGAGGACAGGGCTGTACGAGCAGTACTTC	CASSLAQGASGRTGLYEQYF
15	TRBD2	TRBJ2-7	TRBV6-6	TGTGCCAGCAGTCACGGGCTAGCGGGAGGCTACGAGCAGTACTTC	CASSHGLAGGYEQYF
14	.	TRBJ2-5	TRBV11-3	TGTGCCAGCAGCTGTGCGGGGCCGAGGGAGACCCAGTACTTC	CASSCAGPRETQYF
15	.	TRBJ1-2	TRBV5-6	TGTGCCAGCTCGGGGAGGGTCCGCCTCCGCTATGGCTACACCTTC	CASSGRVRLRYGYTF
14	.	TRBJ2-3	TRBV10-2	TGCGCCAGCAGTACCGACTACCGCACAGATACGCAGTATTTT	CASSTDYRTDTQYF
18	TRBD2	TRBJ2-1	TRBV7-2	TGTGCCAGCAGCCGCACTAGCGGGAGGGCTCTATCCTACAATGAGCAGTTCTTC	CASSRTSGRALSYNEQFF
14	.	TRBJ2-5	TRBV4-1	TGCGCCAGCAGCCAAGATGTAGTGAAAGAGACCCAGTACTTC	CASSQDVVKETQYF
16	.	TRBJ2-4	TRBV15	TGTGCCACCAGCAGAGATCGGGGTGTAGCCAAAAACATTCAGTACTTC	CATSRDRGVAKNIQYF
16	.	TRBJ1-3	TRBV7-2	TGTGCCAGCAGCTTAGGGGAGGACGACTCTGGAAACACCATATATTTT	CASSLGEDDSGNTIYF
13	.	TRBJ1-1	TRBV27	TGTGCCAGCGGAGCAAATGTGGACACTGAAGCTTTCTTT	CASGANVDTEAFF
17	.	TRBJ2-2	TRBV7-9	TGTGCCAGCAGCTTAGCGCCTCTTCAAAATAACACCGGGGAGCTGTTTTTT	CASSLAPLQNNTGELFF
15	.	TRBJ2-1	TRBV27	TGTGCCAGCGGGGGAAGGGCGGTCTCCTACAATGAGCAGTTCTTC	CASGGRAVSYNEQFF
16	.	TRBJ2-7	TRBV9	TGTGCCAGCAGCGTAGAGTCCCAGTCAGCCCCCCACGAGCAGTACTTC	CASSVESQSAPHEQYF
16	.	TRBJ1-1	TRBV5-1	TGCGCCAGCAGCTTGTCCGGACAAACACCAGGGGCTGAAGCTTTCTTT	CASSLSGQTPGAEAFF
14	.	TRBJ2-2	TRBV6-1	TGTGCCAGCAGTGAGCGACTAGGCACCGGGGAGCTGTTTTTT	CASSERLGTGELFF
15	TRBD2	TRBJ2-3	TRBV27	TGTGCCAGCAGCCTCAGCGGGAGGAGCACAGATACGCAGTATTTT	CASSLSGRSTDTQYF
12	TRBD1	TRBJ1-1	TRBV14	TGTGCCAGCAGCCAAGGTGACAGGGTAGCTTTCTTT	CASSQGDRVAFF
14	.	TRBJ2-1	TRBV28	TGTGCCAGCACGACCGGCGGGCGGGACAATGAGCAGTTCTTC	CASTTGGRDNEQFF
11	.	TRBJ1-2	TRBV15	TGTGCCACCCCGGCAGGGAGCGGCTACACCTTC	CATPAGSGYTF
11	.	TRBJ1-2	TRBV19	TGTGCCAGTAGTATAGCGCGGGGCTACACCTTC	CASSIARGYTF
15	TRBD2	TRBJ2-2	TRBV19	TGTGCCAGTAGTAGGGGACTAGCGGGACACCGGGAGCTGTTTTTT	CASSRGLAGHRELFF
17	TRBD1	TRBJ2-3	TRBV15	TGTGCCACCACAACCACATACACAGGGGGCGCGTCAGATACGCAGTATTTT	CATTTTYTGGASDTQYF
16	TRBD2	TRBJ2-3	TRBV5-1	TGCGCCAGCAGCCTACCGACTAGCGGGAGTACAGATACGCAGTATTTT	CASSLPTSGSTDTQYF
16	TRBD1	TRBJ1-3	TRBV7-8	TGTGCCAGCAGCATGCCCAGGGGGCAAACTGGAAACACCATATATTTT	CASSMPRGQTGNTIYF
16	TRBD1	TRBJ2-6	TRBV30	TGTGCCTGGTGCCGGACAGGGGAGACTGGGGCCAACGTCCTGACTTTC	CAWCRTGETGANVLTF
14	TRBD1	TRBJ2-1	TRBV4-1	TGCGCCAGCAGCCTCCGGGACAGCAACAATGAGCAGTTCTTC	CASSLRDSNNEQFF